The next 8 T cell receptor beta chains were all read from a single sample in a study of shared clonotypes between healthy human individuals. The repertoire was sequenced with immunoSEQ multiplex PCR; TCRdb's copy has only in-frame clones and lacks some. The sample yields approximately 1.5 million clones, nearly 99% seen once. Sequencing was done on a sample of naive CD4+ T cells sorted from blood. Subset denoted: CD45RA+ positively selected. Receptors originate from a man aged 25 to 40 in good health.

The rearrangement links TRBV18 to TRBJ2-7, with 13 bases matching TRBD2. There are 15 residues in the CDR3. Trimming at V came to 5 bases and at J to 6 bases, leaving 7 bases not matched to a gene. The germline V gene encodes CDR1 KGHSH and CDR2 LQKENI. The CDR3, as DNA: TGTGCCAGCTCAGTCGGGACTAGCGGGATACGCGAGCAGTACTTC. It yields the protein CASSVGTSGIREQYF.

V and J are TRBV10-3 and TRBJ2-7; weak D call: TRBD1 (7 bases). Germline V gene data show CDR1 as ENHRY and CDR2 as SYGVKD. This CDR3 spans 15 amino acids. Between the trimmed V and J ends, which lost 8 bases and 7 bases, there was a span of 24 bases. For the CDR3, the DNA is TGTGCCATCCGGGACAATCCAACCCCAGGGGGGGAGCAGTACTTC. It yields the protein CAIRDNPTPGGEQYF.

Of note for this clone: Other DNA sequences in the same sample also yield this CDR3. The chain employs TRBV5-1 and TRBJ2-7; D unresolved. V was trimmed by 1 base and J by 5 bases, leaving 7 bases between them. This CDR3 is 12 amino acids long. From germline, CDR1 is SGHRS and CDR2 YFSETQ. This CDR3 reads CASSLQGHEQYF. The CDR3 DNA reads as TGCGCCAGCAGCTTGCAAGGGCACGAGCAGTACTTC.

A single count supports this clone. Additional DNA sequences in this sample encode the identical CDR3. The rearrangement links TRBV19 to TRBJ2-7; 8 bases agree with TRBD1. Trimming cost V 4 bases and J 1 base; bases outside gene matches: 3. Germline assignment: CDR1 LNHDA and CDR2 SQIVND (reference sequence). This CDR3 region has 14 residues. CDR3 in DNA: TGTGCCAGTAGTACGAGGACAGGGTCCTACGAGCAGTACTTC. Amino acids: CASSTRTGSYEQYF.

The V call is TRBV2, the J call TRBJ2-2; tentatively, D is TRBD2 (6 bases). The length of the CDR3 is 16 residues. V was cut by 4 bases and J by 6 bases, with 18 bases left in between. CDR1 is SNHLY and CDR2 is FYNNEI in the germline V gene. CDR3 sequence reads: CASSAMRGDGPGELFF. CDR3 sequence (DNA): TGTGCCAGCAGTGCTATGCGGGGAGATGGACCCGGGGAGCTGTTTTTT.

The chain is built from TRBV7-7 and TRBJ2-1; the match to TRBD2 covers 10 bases. CDR1 and CDR2 (germline): SSHAT, FNYEAQ (reference sequence). The V segment lost 5 bases and the J segment 2 bases; nucleotides outside the gene matches: 6. The CDR3 loop spans 16 amino acids. The CDR3 reads CASSTGTSVTYNEQFF. The CDR3, as DNA: TGTGCCAGCAGCACCGGGACTAGCGTGACCTACAATGAGCAGTTCTTC.

The J gene is TRBJ1-1, the V gene TRBV2; the match to TRBD1 covers 11 bases. From germline, CDR1 is SNHLY and CDR2 FYNNEI. Trimming took 6 bases from V and 7 from J; bases not matched to a gene: 4. The CDR3 consists of 13 residues. The CDR3: CASRDRGQNEAFF. Written as DNA, the CDR3 is TGTGCCAGCAGGGACAGGGGGCAGAATGAAGCTTTCTTT.

This chain connects TRBV11-2 to TRBJ2-1; D possibly corresponds to TRBD1 (5 bases). This CDR3 is 15 amino acids long. V lost 1 base, J lost 0 bases, and 7 bases lay in between. Germline loops: CDR1 SGHAT, CDR2 FQNNGV. DNA for the CDR3: TGTGCCAGCAGCTTAGTGCAGGGCTCCTACAATGAGCAGTTCTTC. Its translation: CASSLVQGSYNEQFF.